The sequence of this T cell receptor (beta chain) was determined in a study of T-cell reconstitution after alpha-beta-depleted transplantation in children. As for this clonotype: Its matching antigen is unknown.

CDR3 length: 14 residues. V lost 4 bases to trimming and J lost 7 bases; unmatched junction nucleotides: 7. The V gene's germline CDR1 is SGHRS and CDR2 YFSETQ. The authors prepared the TCRbeta library with unique molecular identifiers. Via MiXCR, TCRdb re-called the PCR reads, giving one row per CDR3 protein. Among tens of thousands of distinct CDR3 sequences listed, roughly 15% were seen once. The study's findings and limits: A year post-transplant, T-cell counts and diversity derived mostly from newly produced T cells. Surviving thymic progenitors and recipient T cells were the source of high TCRbeta diversity at day 60 in some patients. Approximately two months post-transplant, alpha-beta T cells reportedly originated from several hundred expanded graft clones.

The chain links TRBV5-1 to TRBJ2-1; 8 nucleotides match TRBD2. The sample here was PBMCs, mostly from graft donor cells, taken 180 days after TCRalphabeta/CD19-depleted stem cell transplant. The TCR was taken from a male patient between 2 and 15 years old who had a stem cell transplant for acute lymphoblastic leukemia, so the T cells may come from the graft donor. CDR3 bases: TGCGCCAGCAGCGAGCGGGAGACCGGGAATGAGCAGTTCTTC. Protein: CASSERETGNEQFF.